This TCR beta chain was obtained from a study of T cell responses to AZD1222 COVID-19 vaccine. Germline values: CDR1 LNHDA, CDR2 SQIVND (reference sequence). This CDR3 has 13 amino acids. Trimming took off 1 base at V and 3 bases at J, with 6 bases between the two ends. Clones were read by immunoSEQ multiplex PCR, and TCRdb kept only the in-frame ones, dropping some. The sample lists some 150,000 clones, around 94% seen once, with roughly 1.3% in the top ten. The study, taken as a whole, reports: Reports say nearly half of spike-specific TCRs go after unmutated variant regions.

Turning to this clone: As yet, its antigen is unknown.

This chain links TRBV19 with TRBJ1-2, with no clear D. The sample here was peripheral blood, taken on day 0 of AZD1222 vaccination. The clonotype comes from an adult in good health. CDR3 nucleotides: TGTGCCAGTAGTATAGTCAGCTACTATGGCTACACCTTC. Translated: CASSIVSYYGYTF.